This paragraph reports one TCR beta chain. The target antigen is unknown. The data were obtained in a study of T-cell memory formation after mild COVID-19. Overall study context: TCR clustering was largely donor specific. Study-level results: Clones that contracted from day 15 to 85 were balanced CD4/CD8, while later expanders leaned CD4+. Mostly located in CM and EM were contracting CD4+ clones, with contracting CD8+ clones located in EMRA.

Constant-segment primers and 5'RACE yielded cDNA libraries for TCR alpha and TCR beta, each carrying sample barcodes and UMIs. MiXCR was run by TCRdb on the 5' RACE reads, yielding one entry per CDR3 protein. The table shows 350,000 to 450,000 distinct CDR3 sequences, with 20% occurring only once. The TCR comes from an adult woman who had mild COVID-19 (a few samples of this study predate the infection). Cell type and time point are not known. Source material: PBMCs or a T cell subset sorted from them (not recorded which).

The CDR3: CATLASIGWNEQFF. The CDR3 DNA reads as TGTGCGACCTTAGCCTCTATAGGATGGAATGAGCAGTTCTTC. The genes are TRBV12-3 or TRBV12-4 and TRBJ2-1; D is uncertain. This CDR3 region has 14 residues.